The 32 T cell receptor beta chains given below trace back to one sample, sequenced in a study of T cell responses to AZD1222 COVID-19 vaccine. The protocol was immunoSEQ multiplex PCR, while the TCRdb copy is restricted to in-frame clones and leaves out a portion. The data contain 80,000 or so clones, around nine tenths of them seen just once; the ten biggest clones take up roughly 4.8%. The starting material was peripheral blood, obtained on day 0 of MenACWY control vaccination. These receptors originate from an adult in good health.

The chain links TRBV27 to TRBJ1-2, with TRBD1 matching 8 bases. V lost 6 bases and J lost 0; bases outside the gene matches: 3. The germline gives CDR1 MNHEY, CDR2 SMNVEV (reference sequence). This CDR3 region has 14 residues. CDR3 coding DNA: TGTGCCAGCAGCCCGGACAGGGCTAACTATGGCTACACCTTC. It codes for CASSPDRANYGYTF.

V is TRBV18 and J is TRBJ1-1, with a weak D call TRBD1 (5 bases). CDR1 and CDR2 (germline): KGHSH, LQKENI. The CDR3 is 15 amino acids. The ends were cut back, 4 bases at V and 1 base at J, with 13 bases in the middle. The CDR3, as DNA: TGTGCCAGCTCACGAATGCAGGGTCAGAACACTGAAGCTTTCTTT. The encoded protein is CASSRMQGQNTEAFF.

The chain joins TRBV4-1 to TRBJ2-3; 11 bases match TRBD1. The trim removed 4 bases at V and 7 bases at J, leaving 4 bases unmatched. CDR1 is MGHRA, CDR2 YSYEKL, per germline. CDR3 length equals 14 residues. The CDR3 is CASSPRTGGYTQYF. For the CDR3, the DNA is TGCGCCAGCAGCCCTAGGACAGGGGGCTATACGCAGTATTTT.

The chain carries TRBV7-2 and TRBJ1-3; no firm D call. The CDR3 spans 14 residues. V was trimmed by 1 base and J by 0 bases, leaving 4 bases between them. CDR1 SGHTA and CDR2 FQGNSA come from the germline V gene. The CDR3 reads CASSLVTSGNTIYF. The DNA for the CDR3 is TGTGCCAGCAGCTTAGTAACCTCTGGAAACACCATATATTTT.

This clone has a single count. This chain links TRBV7-9 with TRBJ1-5; no firm D call. With 1 base removed from V and 8 bases from J, the gap between germline ends came to 6 bases. Looked up from germline, CDR1 is SEHNR and CDR2 is FQNEAQ (reference sequence). The CDR3 is made up of 12 amino acids. Here the CDR3 DNA reads TGTGCCAGCAGCTTAGAAGGGAAGCCCCAGCATTTT. Translation: CASSLEGKPQHF.

This chain joins TRBV11-1 and TRBJ2-2; D unclear. The CDR3 loop spans 15 amino acids. Germline lookup yields CDR1 SGHAT and CDR2 FQDESV (reference sequence). V lost 5 bases, J lost 3 bases, and 13 bases lay in between. For the CDR3, the DNA is TGTGCCAGCAGCCCTTTCGGCAGTTACACCGGGGAGCTGTTTTTT. It translates to CASSPFGSYTGELFF.

The chain is built from TRBV14 and TRBJ2-2; D is ambiguous. The germline V and J ends were trimmed by 0 bases and 9 bases, with 11 bases remaining between them. Germline CDR1 and CDR2: SGHDN and FVKESK. The CDR3 loop spans 14 amino acids. The chain's CDR3 is CASSQEGSGRELFF. DNA for the CDR3: TGTGCCAGCAGCCAAGAGGGTTCCGGCCGGGAGCTGTTTTTT. The full variable domain, with the rest looked up from reference TRBV14 and TRBJ2-2, is EAGVTQFPSHSVIEKGQTVTLRCDPISGHDNLYWYRRVMGKEIKFLLHFVKESKQDESGMPNNRFLAERTGGTYSTLKVQPAELEDSGVYFCASSQEGSGRELFFGEGSRLTVL.

The chain couples TRBV6-5 to TRBJ1-6; 9 bases are a match to TRBD1. J lost 10 bases, V lost 6 bases, and 7 bases had no gene match. This CDR3 is built from 14 residues. Germline loops: CDR1 MNHEY, CDR2 SVGAGI. CDR3 sequence reads: CASRLTGGESPLHF. In DNA form, the CDR3 reads TGTGCCAGCAGACTAACAGGGGGCGAATCACCCCTCCACTTT.

This sequence joins TRBV5-8 and TRBJ2-3; no reliable D call. CDR1 is SGHTS, CDR2 YDEGEE, per germline. The CDR3 totals 11 residues. V was cut by 4 bases and J by 8 bases, with 8 bases left in between. This CDR3 is CASSPTGTQYF. CDR3 coding DNA: TGTGCCAGCAGCCCAACCGGTACGCAGTATTTT.

The chain carries TRBV19 and TRBJ1-1; D gene uncertain. This CDR3 has 13 amino acids. Germline lookup yields CDR1 LNHDA and CDR2 SQIVND (reference sequence). V lost 3 bases, J lost 5 bases, and 10 bases lay in between. The CDR3 sequence is CASSMGTWTEAFF. The CDR3 nucleotides are TGTGCCAGTAGTATGGGTACATGGACTGAAGCTTTCTTT.

The gene calls are TRBV4-2 and TRBJ2-3; 13 nucleotides align to TRBD2. The CDR3 consists of 18 residues. J was trimmed by 2 bases and V by 0 bases; bases with no gene match: 5. The germline V gene encodes CDR1 LGHNA and CDR2 YNFKEQ. The CDR3 nucleotides are TGTGCCAGCAGCCAAGACCAGGGACTAGCGGGGCCCACAGATACGCAGTATTTT. This sequence encodes CASSQDQGLAGPTDTQYF.

The chain combines TRBV14 with TRBJ1-1; D call uncertain. From germline, CDR1 is SGHDN and CDR2 FVKESK. The CDR3 is 16 amino acids. With 2 bases removed from V and 1 base from J, the gap between germline ends came to 14 bases. CDR3 nucleotides: TGTGCCAGCAGCCAAATCTCTGGACTGTCGAACACTGAAGCTTTCTTT. Protein product: CASSQISGLSNTEAFF. Looking up the rest from reference TRBV14 and TRBJ1-1 gives the full variable domain: EAGVTQFPSHSVIEKGQTVTLRCDPISGHDNLYWYRRVMGKEIKFLLHFVKESKQDESGMPNNRFLAERTGGTYSTLKVQPAELEDSGVYFCASSQISGLSNTEAFFGQGTRLTVV.

The chain is built from TRBV19 and TRBJ1-2, with D possibly being TRBD1 (5 bases). The V and J ends lost 3 bases and 4 bases respectively, with 12 bases between them. The CDR3 is 14 residues long. Germline values: CDR1 LNHDA, CDR2 SQIVND (reference sequence). The DNA for the CDR3 is TGTGCCAGTAGTATCAGGACACAGGCCTATGGCTACACCTTC. It translates to CASSIRTQAYGYTF. Variable domain in full (rest from reference TRBV19 and TRBJ1-2): DGGITQSPKYLFRKEGQNVTLSCEQNLNHDAMYWYRQDPGQGLRLIYYSQIVNDFQKGDIAEGYSVSREKKESFPLTVTSAQKNPTAFYLCASSIRTQAYGYTFGSGTRLTVV.

The gene calls are TRBV7-6 and TRBJ1-1, with 8 bases aligning to TRBD1. The CDR3 is 16 amino acids. In germline, CDR1 is SGHVS, CDR2 FNYEAQ. J lost 3 bases, V lost 2 bases, and 8 bases had no gene match. The CDR3 nucleotides are TGTGCCAGCAGCTTAAGACAGGGGAATGTGGACACTGAAGCTTTCTTT. The encoded protein is CASSLRQGNVDTEAFF.

The chain couples TRBV19 to TRBJ2-3; D may be TRBD2 (5 bases). The length of the CDR3 is 14 residues. From germline, CDR1 is LNHDA and CDR2 SQIVND (reference sequence). V shed 6 bases and J shed 6 bases, with 16 bases lying between them. DNA of the CDR3: TGTGCCAGTAGCCTGGGCGACACTAGGGATACGCAGTATTTT. It yields the protein CASSLGDTRDTQYF.

This chain's CDR3 is CASSLEGRDSYEQYF. The CDR3 nucleotides are TGTGCCAGCAGCTTAGAGGGCAGAGACTCCTACGAGCAGTACTTC. This chain links TRBV11-2 with TRBJ2-7, with D uncertain. The germline V and J ends were trimmed by 0 bases and 0 bases, with 9 bases remaining between them. The CDR3 has 15 amino acids. CDR1 SGHAT and CDR2 FQNNGV come from the germline V gene.

CDR3 sequence: CAISESPDQPQHF. CDR3 nucleotide sequence: TGTGCCATCAGTGAGTCCCCCGATCAGCCCCAGCATTTT. This sequence joins TRBV10-3 and TRBJ1-5; no clear D gene. The CDR3 loop spans 13 amino acids. The germline V and J ends were trimmed by 0 bases and 5 bases, with 5 bases remaining between them. Germline assignment: CDR1 ENHRY and CDR2 SYGVKD.

The chain uses TRBV18 and TRBJ2-3; no firm D call. There are 18 residues in the CDR3. Looked up from germline, CDR1 is KGHSH and CDR2 is LQKENI. Trimming pared 3 bases from V and 3 bases from J, leaving 22 bases between. Here the CDR3 DNA reads TGTGCCAGCTCACCCGACTTACCACTTAGTGGAGAGACAGATACGCAGTATTTT. This gives the protein CASSPDLPLSGETDTQYF.

The rearrangement uses TRBV7-9 and TRBJ1-5; TRBD1 matches 9 bases. Germline CDR1 is SEHNR and CDR2 is FQNEAQ (reference sequence). The V and J ends lost 4 bases and 7 bases, in that order; junction bases with no gene match: 5. The CDR3 is 14 residues long. The CDR3 DNA is TGTGCCAGCAGCTCGGGACAGGGTGTGCAGCCCCAGCATTTT. Protein: CASSSGQGVQPQHF. The entire variable domain, with the rest obtained from reference TRBV7-9 and TRBJ1-5, is as follows: DTGVSQNPRHKITKRGQNVTFRCDPISEHNRLYWYRQTLGQGPEFLTYFQNEAQLEKSRLLSDRFSAERPKGSFSTLEIQRTEQGDSAMYLCASSSGQGVQPQHFGDGTRLSIL.

The chain links TRBV5-1 to TRBJ1-5, with D unresolved. V was pared by 3 bases and J by 4 bases, with 14 bases between. The CDR3 totals 15 residues. CDR1 is SGHRS and CDR2 is YFSETQ in the germline V gene. Here the CDR3 reads CASSSDGVGNQPQHF. The CDR3 DNA reads TGCGCCAGCAGCTCGGACGGAGTTGGAAATCAGCCCCAGCATTTT.

V usage is TRBV10-3 and J usage is TRBJ2-5; unclear D gene. Trimming shortened V by 4 bases and J by 2 bases, and 8 bases separated the two germline ends. CDR1 is ENHRY and CDR2 is SYGVKD in the germline V gene. This CDR3 is built from 13 residues. In DNA, the CDR3 is TGTGCCATCAGTGGGAACGGACAAGAGACCCAGTACTTC. Amino acids: CAISGNGQETQYF.

The gene calls are TRBV2 and TRBJ2-3; TRBD2 agrees at 7 bases. V trimming: 6 bases; J trimming: 2 bases; junction bases outside the gene matches: 2. CDR1 and CDR2 from the germline V gene are SNHLY and FYNNEI. CDR3 length equals 13 residues. The chain's CDR3 is CASSGDYTDTQYF. CDR3 nucleotides: TGTGCCAGCAGCGGGGACTACACAGATACGCAGTATTTT. The whole variable domain, remainder taken from reference TRBV2 and TRBJ2-3, is EPEVTQTPSHQVTQMGQEVILRCVPISNHLYFYWYRQILGQKVEFLVSFYNNEISEKSEIFDDQFSVERPDGSNFTLKIRSTKLEDSAMYFCASSGDYTDTQYFGPGTRLTVL.

The J gene is TRBJ1-4, the V gene TRBV5-6; no firm D call. Between the trimmed V and J ends, which lost 4 bases and 13 bases, there was a span of 20 bases. Per germline, CDR1 SGHDT and CDR2 YYEEEE. The CDR3 contains 14 residues. CDR3 in DNA: TGTGCCAGCAGCCTCCCGGAACAGCCACGGGCACTGTTTTTT. Protein: CASSLPEQPRALFF.

V and J are TRBV5-5 and TRBJ1-3; possibly TRBD1 for D (6 bases). The germline V gene has CDR1 SGHKS and CDR2 YYEKEE (reference sequence). The CDR3 consists of 18 residues. Trimming took 5 bases from V and 0 from J, leaving 21 bases between them. CDR3 bases: TGTGCCAGCAGGGATGGGACATCTGGAATAATCTCTGGAAACACCATATATTTT. It translates to CASRDGTSGIISGNTIYF.

The rearrangement uses TRBV7-9 and TRBJ1-2; D is possibly TRBD1 (6 bases). The germline V gene has CDR1 SEHNR and CDR2 FQNEAQ (reference sequence). Trimming left V 4 bases short and J 8 bases short, with 17 bases between. This CDR3 contains 14 residues. This chain's CDR3 is CASSSELTGLGYTF. The CDR3, as DNA: TGTGCCAGCAGCTCAGAGCTCACAGGGTTAGGCTACACCTTC.

The V call is TRBV30, the J call TRBJ1-2; TRBD1 matches 9 bases. Germline CDR1 GTSNPN, CDR2 SVGIG (reference sequence). The CDR3 spans 14 residues. V shed 2 bases and J 8 bases; nucleotides not matched to a gene: 9. DNA for the CDR3: TGTGCCTGGAGTCTAGGGACAGGGTGGAAGGGCTACACCTTC. Its translation: CAWSLGTGWKGYTF.

V is TRBV27 and J is TRBJ1-6, with 7 bases matching TRBD1. This CDR3 is 13 amino acids long. J lost 10 bases, V lost 5 bases, and 5 bases had no gene match. Germline CDR1 and CDR2: MNHEY and SMNVEV (reference sequence). The CDR3 DNA follows: TGTGCCAGCAGTCGGACAGGCAGATCACCCCTCCACTTT. Its translation is CASSRTGRSPLHF.

The chain couples TRBV4-1 to TRBJ2-7; D is perhaps TRBD2 (6 bases). V was cut by 4 bases and J by 3 bases, with 7 bases left in between. The CDR3 totals 12 residues. Germline CDR1 MGHRA, CDR2 YSYEKL. CDR3 DNA: TGCGCCAGCAGCCCCGGGGGCTACGAGCAGTACTTC. Translated: CASSPGGYEQYF.

The gene calls are TRBV6-5 and TRBJ2-5; TRBD2 might be the D (5 bases). V lost 7 bases and J lost 5, with 17 bases in between. The germline V gene has CDR1 MNHEY and CDR2 SVGAGI. CDR3 length equals 14 residues. The CDR3 DNA reads TGTGCCAGCATCGAGAGGGCCTGGGTTGAGACCCAGTACTTC. Translating it yields CASIERAWVETQYF.

This clone appeared a few times. The rearrangement uses TRBV4-1 and TRBJ1-2; possibly TRBD1 for D (5 bases). CDR1 and CDR2 from the germline V gene are MGHRA and YSYEKL. Trimming removed 0 bases from V and 5 bases from J, with 16 bases in between. This CDR3 is 16 amino acids long. This CDR3 is CASSQEPRAGRYGYTF. In DNA, the CDR3 is TGCGCCAGCAGCCAAGAGCCCCGAGCGGGGCGGTATGGCTACACCTTC.

The chain couples TRBV7-2 to TRBJ2-7; D unresolved. V lost 4 bases and J 1 base, leaving 8 bases between the germline ends. This CDR3 is 13 amino acids long. Germline-derived CDR1 and CDR2 are SGHTA and FQGNSA. DNA of the CDR3: TGTGCCAGCAGCTCGGGTGATTCCTACGAGCAGTACTTC. Protein product: CASSSGDSYEQYF.

This chain connects TRBV30 to TRBJ2-7; possibly TRBD2 for D (6 bases). Germline V gene sequence: CDR1 GTSNPN, CDR2 SVGIG (reference sequence). The CDR3 sequence is 14 residues long. V lost 3 bases, J lost 7 bases, and 19 bases lay in between. Written as DNA, the CDR3 is TGTGCCTGGAGAGTCTCGGGAGTGACTCGGGAGCAGTACTTC. Amino acids: CAWRVSGVTREQYF.